The TCR beta chain under discussion was sequenced for a study of T cell responses to AZD1222 COVID-19 vaccine. Points from the study as a whole: Donors were largely white British and mainly female; clonal diversity was possibly underestimated. Repertoires were sampled only after the peak T cell response.

Second-dose schedules of about 4 or about 12 weeks were combined. TCRdb keeps only in-frame clones here, not all; method: immunoSEQ multiplex PCR. The repertoire holds approximately 270,000 clones, with approximately 94% as singletons. On this clone itself: Its target is unknown.

This CDR3 region has 14 residues. Germline values: CDR1 LNHDA, CDR2 SQIVND (reference sequence). V dropped 5 bases and J dropped 1 base, with 11 bases sitting between them. The origin of this receptor is an adult who received the AZD1222 COVID-19 vaccine. The sequences come from peripheral blood, collected 28 days after the second AZD1222 dose. V usage is TRBV19 and J usage is TRBJ1-1; D might be TRBD1 (5 bases). The CDR3: CASSWGGGNTEAFF. The DNA of the CDR3 is TGTGCCAGTAGTTGGGGTGGGGGGAACACTGAAGCTTTCTTT.